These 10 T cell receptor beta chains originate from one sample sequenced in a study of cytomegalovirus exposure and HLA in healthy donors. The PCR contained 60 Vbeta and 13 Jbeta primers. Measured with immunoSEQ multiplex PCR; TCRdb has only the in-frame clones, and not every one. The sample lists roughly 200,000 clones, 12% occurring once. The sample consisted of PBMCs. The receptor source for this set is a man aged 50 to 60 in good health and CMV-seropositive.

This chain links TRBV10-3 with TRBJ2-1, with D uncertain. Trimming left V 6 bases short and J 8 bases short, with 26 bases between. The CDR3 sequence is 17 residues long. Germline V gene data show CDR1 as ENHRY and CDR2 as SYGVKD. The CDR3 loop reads CAISVSFQTPGQDEQFF. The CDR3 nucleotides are TGTGCCATCAGCGTCTCCTTCCAAACCCCCGGTCAGGATGAGCAGTTCTTC.

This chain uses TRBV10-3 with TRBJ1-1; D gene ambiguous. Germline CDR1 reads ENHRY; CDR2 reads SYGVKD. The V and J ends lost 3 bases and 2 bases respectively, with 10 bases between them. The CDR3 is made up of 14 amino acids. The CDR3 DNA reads TGTGCCATCAGTGACTCGTACGGTAACACTGAAGCTTTCTTT. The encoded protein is CAISDSYGNTEAFF.

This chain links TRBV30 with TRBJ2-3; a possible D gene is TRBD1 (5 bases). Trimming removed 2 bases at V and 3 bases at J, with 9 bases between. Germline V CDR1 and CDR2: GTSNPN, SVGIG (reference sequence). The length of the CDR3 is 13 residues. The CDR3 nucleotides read TGTGCCTGGAGTAGACAGCTGACAGATACGCAGTATTTT. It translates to CAWSRQLTDTQYF.

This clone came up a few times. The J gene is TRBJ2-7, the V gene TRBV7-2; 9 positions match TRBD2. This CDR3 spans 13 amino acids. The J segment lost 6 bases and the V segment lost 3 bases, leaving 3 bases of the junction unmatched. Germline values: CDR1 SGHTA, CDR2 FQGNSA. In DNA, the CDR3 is TGTGCCAGCAGCTTTAGCGGGGGTCTCGAGCAGTACTTC. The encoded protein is CASSFSGGLEQYF.

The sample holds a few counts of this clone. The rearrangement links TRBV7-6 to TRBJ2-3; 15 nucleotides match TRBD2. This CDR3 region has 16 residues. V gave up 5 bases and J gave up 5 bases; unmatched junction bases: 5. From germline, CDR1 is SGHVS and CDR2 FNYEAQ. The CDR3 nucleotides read TGTGCCAGCAGCCCGGGACTAGCGGGGGGACAAGATACGCAGTATTTT. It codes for CASSPGLAGGQDTQYF.

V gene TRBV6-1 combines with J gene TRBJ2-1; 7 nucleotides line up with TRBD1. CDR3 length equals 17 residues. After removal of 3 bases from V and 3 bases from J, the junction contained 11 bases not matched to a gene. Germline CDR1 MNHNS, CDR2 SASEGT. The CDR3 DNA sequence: TGTGCCAGCAGTGACCCTACGACGGGACAGCTCTACAATGAGCAGTTCTTC. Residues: CASSDPTTGQLYNEQFF.

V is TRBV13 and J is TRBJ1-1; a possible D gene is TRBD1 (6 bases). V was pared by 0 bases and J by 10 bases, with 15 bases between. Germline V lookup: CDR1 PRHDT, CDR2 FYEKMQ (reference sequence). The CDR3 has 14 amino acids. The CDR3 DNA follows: TGTGCCAGCAGCTTAGGGCCCGGAGGCAGGGGAGCTTTCTTT. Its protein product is CASSLGPGGRGAFF.

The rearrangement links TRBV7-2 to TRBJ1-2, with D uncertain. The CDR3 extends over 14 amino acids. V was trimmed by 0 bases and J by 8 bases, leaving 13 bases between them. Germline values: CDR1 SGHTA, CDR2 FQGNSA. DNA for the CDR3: TGTGCCAGCAGCTTAGCATCTGAGGGTTACGGCTACACCTTC. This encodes CASSLASEGYGYTF.

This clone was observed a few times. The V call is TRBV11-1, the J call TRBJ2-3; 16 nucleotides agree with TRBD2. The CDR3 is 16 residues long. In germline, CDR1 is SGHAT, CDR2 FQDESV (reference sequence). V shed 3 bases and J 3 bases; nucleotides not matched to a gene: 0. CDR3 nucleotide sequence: TGTGCCAGCAGCTTGGGACTAGCGGGGGGGACAGATACGCAGTATTTT. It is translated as CASSLGLAGGTDTQYF. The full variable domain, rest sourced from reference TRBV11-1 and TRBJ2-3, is EAEVAQSPRYKITEKSQAVAFWCDPISGHATLYWYRQILGQGPELLVQFQDESVVDDSQLPKDRFSAERLKGVDSTLKIQPAELGDSAMYLCASSLGLAGGTDTQYFGPGTRLTVL.

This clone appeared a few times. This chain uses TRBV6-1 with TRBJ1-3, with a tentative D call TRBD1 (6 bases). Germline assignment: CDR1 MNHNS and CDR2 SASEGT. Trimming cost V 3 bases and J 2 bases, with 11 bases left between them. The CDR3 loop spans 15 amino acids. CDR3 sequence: CASSDMSGAGNTIYF. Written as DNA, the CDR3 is TGTGCCAGCAGTGACATGTCAGGGGCTGGAAACACCATATATTTT.